This record looks at one TCR beta chain sequence and its context. Its matching antigen is unknown. This sample stems from a study of blood T cells in healthy people across ages. Through a sample-barcoded 5' primer and a J-beta primer mix, a second PCR was run for about 6 to 11 cycles. TCRdb reprocessed the 5' RACE reads with MiXCR, giving one entry per CDR3 protein. The sample gives about 1.8 million distinct CDR3 sequences, roughly 50% of which show up once; around 2.1% is in the top ten. Germline V lookup: CDR1 DFQATT, CDR2 SNEGSKA (reference sequence). Trimming took 6 bases from V and 2 from J, leaving 12 bases between them. The length of the CDR3 is 13 residues. Findings and limits, study-wide: Naive and antigen-experienced cells could not be conclusively compared, given unsorted PBMCs. In long-lived donors, naive CD4+ cell counts and diversity exceeded those of aged donors. One million T cells yielded diversity estimates that were considered underestimates.

Russia was home to the donors, healthy Caucasian individuals aged roughly 6 to 95. The source material was blood. This chain joins TRBV20-1 and TRBJ2-3; D possibly corresponds to TRBD1 (5 bases). The clonotype comes from a woman between 40 and 50 years old in good health. As DNA, the CDR3 is TGCAGTGCCCTGGACACGGTCACAGATACGCAGTATTTT. It translates to CSALDTVTDTQYF.